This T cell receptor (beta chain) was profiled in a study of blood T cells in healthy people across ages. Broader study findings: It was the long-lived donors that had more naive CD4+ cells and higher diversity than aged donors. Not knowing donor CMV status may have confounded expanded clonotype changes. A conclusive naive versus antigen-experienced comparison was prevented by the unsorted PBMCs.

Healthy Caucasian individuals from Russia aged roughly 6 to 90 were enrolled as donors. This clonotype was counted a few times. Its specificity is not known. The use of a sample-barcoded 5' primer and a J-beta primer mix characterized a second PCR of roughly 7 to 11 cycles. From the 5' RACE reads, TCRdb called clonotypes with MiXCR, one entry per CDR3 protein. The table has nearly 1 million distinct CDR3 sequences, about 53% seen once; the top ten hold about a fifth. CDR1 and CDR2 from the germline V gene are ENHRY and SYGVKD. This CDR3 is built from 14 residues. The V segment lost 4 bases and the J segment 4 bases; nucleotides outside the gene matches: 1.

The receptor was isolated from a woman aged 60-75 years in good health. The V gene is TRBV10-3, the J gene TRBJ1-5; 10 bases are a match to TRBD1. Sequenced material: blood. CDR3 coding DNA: TGTGCCATCAGTGTGGGACAGGGGAATCAGCCCCAGCATTTT. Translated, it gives CAISVGQGNQPQHF.